This entry features one TCR beta chain sequence. Its antigen is undetermined. Assay used: immunoSEQ multiplex PCR; TCRdb lists only in-frame clones, some missing. The profile shows roughly 38,000 clones, 80% to 90% of them singletons. This sample was included in a study of T cells in localized non-small cell lung cancer. Points from the study as a whole: Uninvolved adjacent lung had the highest recorded T cell clonality, with tumor below it. Investigators sequenced only a single tumor region, leaving heterogeneity possible.

The material sequenced was peripheral blood mononuclear cells, taken before any cancer treatment. This receptor was obtained from a male donor older than 55 with stage II lung adenocarcinoma.

CDR3 sequence (DNA): TGTGCCAGCGTAAGCTCCTACAATGAGCAGTTCTTC. Translating it yields CASVSSYNEQFF. This chain uses TRBV28 with TRBJ2-1; unclear D gene. There are 12 residues in the CDR3. Germline assignment: CDR1 MDHEN and CDR2 SYDVKM. Trimming took off 8 bases at V and 0 bases at J, with 5 bases between the two ends.